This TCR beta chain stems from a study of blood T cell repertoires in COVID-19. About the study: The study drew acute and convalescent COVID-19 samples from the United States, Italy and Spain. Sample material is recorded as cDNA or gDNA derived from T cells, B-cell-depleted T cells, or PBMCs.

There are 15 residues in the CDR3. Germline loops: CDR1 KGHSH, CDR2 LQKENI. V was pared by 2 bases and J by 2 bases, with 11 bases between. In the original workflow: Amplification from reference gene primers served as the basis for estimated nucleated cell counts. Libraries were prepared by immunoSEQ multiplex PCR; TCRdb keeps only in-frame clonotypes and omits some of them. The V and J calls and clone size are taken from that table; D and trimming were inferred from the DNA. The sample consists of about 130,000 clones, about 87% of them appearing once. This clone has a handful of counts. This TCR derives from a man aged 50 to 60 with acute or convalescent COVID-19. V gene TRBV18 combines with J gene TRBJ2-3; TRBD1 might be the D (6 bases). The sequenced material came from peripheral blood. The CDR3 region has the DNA TGTGCCAGCTCACCATTTCGGGACATCACAGATACGCAGTATTTT. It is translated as CASSPFRDITDTQYF. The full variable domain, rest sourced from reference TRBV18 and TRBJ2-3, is NAGVMQNPRHLVRRRGQEARLRCSPMKGHSHVYWYRQLPEEGLKFMVYLQKENIIDESGMPKERFSAEFPKEGPSILRIQQVVRGDSAAYFCASSPFRDITDTQYFGPGTRLTVL.